The rows below give T cell receptor beta chains drawn from one sample of a study of blood T cell repertoires in COVID-19. The data were produced by immunoSEQ multiplex PCR, yet TCRdb's version contains in-frame clones alone and is incomplete. The data show 30,000 to 50,000 clones, 65% to 90% seen once. The specimen was peripheral blood. The receptors stem from a human donor in a cohort sampled during active COVID-19. CDR3s include the opening cysteine and the closing phenylalanine or tryptophan. The D gene is left open where the match is weak. Size tells how often a clone was seen (once, few, many) or the class of an expanded clone, and some rows leave it out.

j_call	clone_size	v_call	d_call	cdr3_aa	cdr3_nt
TRBJ1-5	few	TRBV7-2	TRBD1	CASSDYRGQPQHF	TGTGCCAGCAGCGATTACAGGGGCCAGCCCCAGCATTTT
TRBJ2-7	.	TRBV6-6	TRBD2	CASSLIAGPTYEQYF	TGTGCCAGCAGTTTGATAGCGGGCCCGACCTACGAGCAGTACTTC
TRBJ2-3	.	TRBV13	TRBD2	CASSLFAGERGDTQYF	TGTGCCAGCAGCTTATTTGCGGGGGAGCGGGGGGATACGCAGTATTTT
TRBJ2-5	.	TRBV7-8	.	CASSFSTGETQYF	TGTGCCAGCAGCTTCTCGACCGGGGAGACCCAGTACTTC
TRBJ2-2	.	TRBV6-5	TRBD1	CASRRQGWNTGELFF	TGTGCCAGCAGGCGACAGGGTTGGAACACCGGGGAGCTGTTTTTT
TRBJ1-2	.	TRBV30	TRBD1	CAWSVWEGRGRGSGYTF	TGTGCCTGGAGTGTATGGGAAGGAAGGGGGCGCGGTTCTGGCTACACCTTC
TRBJ2-3	.	TRBV5-1	TRBD2	CASSSAPTSGTDTQYF	TGCGCCAGCAGCTCTGCCCCCACTAGCGGAACAGATACGCAGTATTTT
TRBJ2-7	.	TRBV5-1	.	CASSQTGTDYEQYF	TGCGCCAGCAGCCAAACCGGGACTGATTACGAGCAGTACTTC
TRBJ2-4	.	TRBV6-5	TRBD2	CASTHGGAGVNIQYF	TGTGCCAGCACCCACGGTGGAGCGGGGGTAAACATTCAGTACTTC
TRBJ2-7	.	TRBV6-2/TRBV6-3	TRBD2	CASSGLAASRGEQYF	TGTGCCAGCAGCGGACTAGCGGCGTCCCGGGGGGAGCAGTACTTC
TRBJ2-2	once	TRBV19	.	CASSINRQRNTGELFF	TGTGCCAGTAGTATCAACCGACAGAGGAACACCGGGGAGCTGTTTTTT
TRBJ1-2	.	TRBV5-6	.	CASSLLYTTNYGYTF	TGTGCCAGCAGCTTGCTGTACACGACTAACTATGGCTACACCTTC
TRBJ2-1	.	TRBV6-5	.	CASKAESSYNEQFF	TGTGCCAGCAAGGCGGAGAGCTCCTACAATGAGCAGTTCTTC
TRBJ1-1	.	TRBV14	.	CASSYTGDTEAFF	TGTGCCAGCAGCTATACAGGAGACACTGAAGCTTTCTTT
TRBJ2-3	once	TRBV6-5	TRBD1	CASSSYRGSDTQYF	TGTGCCAGCAGCTCCTACAGGGGGTCAGATACGCAGTATTTT
TRBJ2-1	.	TRBV27	.	CASSLRANYNEQFF	TGTGCCAGCAGTTTGCGGGCAAATTACAATGAGCAGTTCTTC
TRBJ2-1	.	TRBV21-1	.	CASSKALAGLYNEQFF	TGTGCCAGCAGCAAAGCGCTTGCAGGTCTCTACAATGAGCAGTTCTTC